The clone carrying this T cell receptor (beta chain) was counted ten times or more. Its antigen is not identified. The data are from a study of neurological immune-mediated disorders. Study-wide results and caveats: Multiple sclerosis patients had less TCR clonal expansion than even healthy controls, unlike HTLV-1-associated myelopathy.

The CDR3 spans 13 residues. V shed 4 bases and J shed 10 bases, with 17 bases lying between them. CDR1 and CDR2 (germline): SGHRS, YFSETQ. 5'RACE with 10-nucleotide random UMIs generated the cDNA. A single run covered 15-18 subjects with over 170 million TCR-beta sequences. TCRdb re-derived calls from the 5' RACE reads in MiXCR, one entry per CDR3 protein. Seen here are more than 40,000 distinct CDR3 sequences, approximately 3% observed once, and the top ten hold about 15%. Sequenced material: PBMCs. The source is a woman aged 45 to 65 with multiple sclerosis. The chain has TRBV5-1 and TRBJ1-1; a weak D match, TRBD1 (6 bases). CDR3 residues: CASSEAGESGAFF. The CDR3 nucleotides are TGCGCCAGCAGCGAGGCAGGGGAAAGTGGAGCTTTCTTT.